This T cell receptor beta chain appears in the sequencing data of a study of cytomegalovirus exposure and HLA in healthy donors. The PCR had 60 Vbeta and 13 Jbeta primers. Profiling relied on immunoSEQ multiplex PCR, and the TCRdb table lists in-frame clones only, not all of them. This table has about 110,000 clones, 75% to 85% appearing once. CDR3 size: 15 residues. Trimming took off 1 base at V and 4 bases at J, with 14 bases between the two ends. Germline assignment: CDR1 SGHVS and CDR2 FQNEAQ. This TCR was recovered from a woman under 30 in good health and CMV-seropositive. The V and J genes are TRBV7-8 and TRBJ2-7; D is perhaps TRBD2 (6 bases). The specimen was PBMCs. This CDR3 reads CASSLGDGSGYEQYF. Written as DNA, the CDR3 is TGTGCCAGCAGCTTAGGGGACGGGAGTGGTTACGAGCAGTACTTC.